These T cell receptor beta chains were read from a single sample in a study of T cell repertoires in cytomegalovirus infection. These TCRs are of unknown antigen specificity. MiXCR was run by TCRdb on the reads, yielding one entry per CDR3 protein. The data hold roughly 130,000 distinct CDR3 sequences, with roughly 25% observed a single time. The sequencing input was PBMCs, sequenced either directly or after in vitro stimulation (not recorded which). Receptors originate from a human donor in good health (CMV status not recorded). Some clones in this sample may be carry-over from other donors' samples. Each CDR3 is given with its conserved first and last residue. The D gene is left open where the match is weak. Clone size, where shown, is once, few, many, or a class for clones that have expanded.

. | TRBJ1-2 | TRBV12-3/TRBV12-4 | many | TGTGCCAGCAGTTTATATAAAACTGGACAGAGTAGCAACTATGGCTACACCTTC | CASSLYKTGQSSNYGYTF
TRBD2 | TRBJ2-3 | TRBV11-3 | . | TGTGCCAGCAGCTGGACTAGCGGGGTCAGCACAGATACGCAGTATTTT | CASSWTSGVSTDTQYF
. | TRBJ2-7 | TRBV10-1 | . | TGCGCCAGCAGTACTACGTGTGAGCAGTACTTC | CASSTTCEQYF
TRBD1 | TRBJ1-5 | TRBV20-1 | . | TGCAGTGCTGAACAGGGGTTGGGCAATCAGCCCCAGCATTTT | CSAEQGLGNQPQHF
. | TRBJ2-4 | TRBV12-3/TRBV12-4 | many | TGTGCCAGCAGCCCCGCGTCTATACCTAGCATTCAGTACTTC | CASSPASIPSIQYF
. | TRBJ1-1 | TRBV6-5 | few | TGTGCCAGCAGTTCTCGACAGAGTACCATGAACACTGAAGCTTTCTTT | CASSSRQSTMNTEAFF
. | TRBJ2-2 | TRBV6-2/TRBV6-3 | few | TGTGCCAGCACTAGTGGGGGAGCGAACACCGGGGAGCTGTTTTTT | CASTSGGANTGELFF
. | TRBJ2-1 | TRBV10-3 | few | TGTGCCATCAGTCGACGGGGGAGGCAGATCGATGAGCAGTTCTTC | CAISRRGRQIDEQFF
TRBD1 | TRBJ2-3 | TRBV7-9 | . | TGTGCCAGCAGCTTTGGGGACAGAGACACAGATACGCAGTATTTT | CASSFGDRDTDTQYF
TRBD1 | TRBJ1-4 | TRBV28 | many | TGTGCCAGCAGTTTACCGGGAGGGGGCTTGGATGAAAAACTGTTTTTT | CASSLPGGGLDEKLFF
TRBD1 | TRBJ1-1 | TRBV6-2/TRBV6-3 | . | TGTGCCAGCAGTTACTACACAGGGGGCACTGAAGCTTTCTTT | CASSYYTGGTEAFF
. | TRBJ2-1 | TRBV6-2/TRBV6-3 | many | TGTGCCAGTAGTTTCTCCTACAATGAGCAGTTCTTC | CASSFSYNEQFF
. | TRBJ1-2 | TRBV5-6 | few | TGTGCCAGCAGCTGGGGCAGGGGAGATGGCTACACCTTC | CASSWGRGDGYTF
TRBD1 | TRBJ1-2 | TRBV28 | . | TGTGCCGGACGTACGGGACAGGGATATGGGGGCTACACCTTC | CAGRTGQGYGGYTF
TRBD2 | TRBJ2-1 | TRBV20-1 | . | TGCAGTGCTCAACCGGGACTAGCATGGTACAATGAGCAGTTCTTC | CSAQPGLAWYNEQFF
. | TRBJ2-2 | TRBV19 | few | TGTGCCAGTAGTATAAGGCTAGGTGTTGGGGGTCCCGGGGAGCTGTTTTTT | CASSIRLGVGGPGELFF